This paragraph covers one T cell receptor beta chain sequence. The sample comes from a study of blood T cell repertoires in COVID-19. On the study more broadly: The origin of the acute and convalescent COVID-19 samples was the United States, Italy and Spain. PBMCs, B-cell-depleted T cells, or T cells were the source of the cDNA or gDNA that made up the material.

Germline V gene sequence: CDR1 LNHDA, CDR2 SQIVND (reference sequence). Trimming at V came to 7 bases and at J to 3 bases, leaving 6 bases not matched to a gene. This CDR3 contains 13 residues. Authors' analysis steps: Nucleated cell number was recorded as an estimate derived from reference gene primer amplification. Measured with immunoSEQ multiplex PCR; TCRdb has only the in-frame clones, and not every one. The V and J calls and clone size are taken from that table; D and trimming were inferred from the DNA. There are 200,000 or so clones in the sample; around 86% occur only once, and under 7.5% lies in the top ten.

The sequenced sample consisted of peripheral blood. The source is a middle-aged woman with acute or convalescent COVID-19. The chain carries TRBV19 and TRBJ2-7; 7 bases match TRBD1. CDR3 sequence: CASTRAGGYEQYF. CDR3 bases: TGTGCCAGTACTCGTGCAGGGGGCTACGAGCAGTACTTC.